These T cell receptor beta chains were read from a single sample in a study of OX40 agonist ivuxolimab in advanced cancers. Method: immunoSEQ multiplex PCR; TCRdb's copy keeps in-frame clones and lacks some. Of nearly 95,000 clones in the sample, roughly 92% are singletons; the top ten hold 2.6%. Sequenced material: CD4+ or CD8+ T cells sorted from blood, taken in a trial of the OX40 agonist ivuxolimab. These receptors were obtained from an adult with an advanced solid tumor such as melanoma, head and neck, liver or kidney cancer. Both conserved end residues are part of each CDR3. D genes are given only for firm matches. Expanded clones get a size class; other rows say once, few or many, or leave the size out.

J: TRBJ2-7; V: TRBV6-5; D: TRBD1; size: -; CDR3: CASSDRGAYEQYF; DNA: TGTGCCAGCAGTGACAGGGGAGCCTACGAGCAGTACTTC
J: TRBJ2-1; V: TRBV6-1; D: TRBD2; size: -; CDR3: CASSVRAGEAYNEQFF; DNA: TGTGCCAGCAGTGTTAGAGCGGGAGAGGCCTACAATGAGCAGTTCTTC
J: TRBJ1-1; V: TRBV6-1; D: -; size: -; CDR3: CASSEMGYTEAFF; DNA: TGTGCCAGCAGTGAAATGGGGTACACTGAAGCTTTCTTT
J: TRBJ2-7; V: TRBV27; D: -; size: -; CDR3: CASSLGRTYEQYF; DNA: TGTGCCAGCAGTTTGGGTCGGACCTACGAGCAGTACTTC
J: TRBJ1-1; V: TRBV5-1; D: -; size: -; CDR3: CASSSFSGNTEAFF; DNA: TGCGCCAGCAGCTCATTCAGCGGGAACACTGAAGCTTTCTTT
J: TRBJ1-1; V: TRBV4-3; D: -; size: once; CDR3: CASSPDGGTLNTEAFF; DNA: TGCGCCAGCAGCCCCGACGGTGGGACACTAAACACTGAAGCTTTCTTT
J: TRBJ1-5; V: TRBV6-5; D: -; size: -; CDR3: CASSYSGANQPQHF; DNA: TGTGCCAGCAGTTACTCGGGGGCTAATCAGCCCCAGCATTTT
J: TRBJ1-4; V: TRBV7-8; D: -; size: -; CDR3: CASSLGSGDSNEKLFF; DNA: TGTGCCAGCAGCTTAGGCTCAGGCGATTCTAATGAAAAACTGTTTTTT
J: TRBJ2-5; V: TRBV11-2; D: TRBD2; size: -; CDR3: CASSLGGTQETQYF; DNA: TGTGCCAGCAGCCTCGGGGGGACCCAAGAGACCCAGTACTTC
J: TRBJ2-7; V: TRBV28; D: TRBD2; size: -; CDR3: CASSFSGRAYEQYF; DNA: TGTGCCAGCAGCTTTAGCGGGAGGGCCTACGAGCAGTACTTC
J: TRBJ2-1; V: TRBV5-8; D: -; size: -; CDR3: CATRIKGRSYNEQFF; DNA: TGTGCCACCCGTATTAAGGGCCGGTCCTACAATGAGCAGTTCTTC
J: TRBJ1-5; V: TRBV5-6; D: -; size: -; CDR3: CASSLGGAPQHF; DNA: TGTGCCAGCAGCTTGGGGGGAGCGCCCCAGCATTTT
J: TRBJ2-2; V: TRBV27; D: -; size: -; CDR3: CASSWGRNTGELFF; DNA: TGTGCCAGCAGTTGGGGACGGAACACCGGGGAGCTGTTTTTT
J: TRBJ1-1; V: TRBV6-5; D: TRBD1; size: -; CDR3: CASSYYTGGGRKAFF; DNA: TGTGCCAGCAGTTACTACACAGGGGGCGGTCGGAAAGCTTTCTTT
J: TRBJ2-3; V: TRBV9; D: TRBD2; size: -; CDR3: CASSPKRSSGRIGDTQYF; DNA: TGTGCCAGCAGCCCGAAGAGGAGTAGCGGGAGGATAGGAGATACGCAGTATTTT
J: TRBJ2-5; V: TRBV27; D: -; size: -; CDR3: CASSFIGEQETQYF; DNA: TGTGCCAGCAGTTTCATCGGTGAACAAGAGACCCAGTACTTC